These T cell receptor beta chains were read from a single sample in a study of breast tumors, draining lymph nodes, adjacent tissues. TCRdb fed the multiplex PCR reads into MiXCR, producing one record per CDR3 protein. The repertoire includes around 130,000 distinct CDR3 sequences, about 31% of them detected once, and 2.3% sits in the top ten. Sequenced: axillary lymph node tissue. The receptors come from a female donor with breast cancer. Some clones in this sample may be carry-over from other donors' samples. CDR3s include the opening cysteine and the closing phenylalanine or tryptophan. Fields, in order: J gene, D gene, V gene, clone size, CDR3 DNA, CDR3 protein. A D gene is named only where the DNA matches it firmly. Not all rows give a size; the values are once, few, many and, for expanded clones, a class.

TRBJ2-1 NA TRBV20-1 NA TGCAGTGCTAGGGGGAGAGGGCCTCATGAGCAGTTCTTC CSARGRGPHEQFF
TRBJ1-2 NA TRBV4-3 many TGCGCCAGCAGCCAAGATTATCTACCGTATGGCTACACCTTC CASSQDYLPYGYTF
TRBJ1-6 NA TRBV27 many TGTGCCAGCAGTTCCCGGACGACGTTCGGCTCCTATAATTCACCCCTCCACTTT CASSSRTTFGSYNSPLHF
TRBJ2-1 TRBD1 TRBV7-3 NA TGTGCCAGCAGCTTCGGACAGGGCGGTGAGCAGTTCTTC CASSFGQGGEQFF
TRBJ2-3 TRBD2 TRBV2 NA TGTGCCAGCGGGCTTGGGCGGGGGGGCTATGAGCAGTATTTT CASGLGRGGYEQYF
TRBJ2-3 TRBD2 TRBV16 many TGTGCCAGCAGCCAACGGGGGGGAAGCACAGATACGCAGTATTTT CASSQRGGSTDTQYF
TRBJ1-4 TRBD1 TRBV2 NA TGTGCCAGCAGTGCCGGGGGACAGGCTAATGAAAAACTGTTTTTT CASSAGGQANEKLFF
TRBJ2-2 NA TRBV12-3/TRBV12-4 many TGTGCCAGCAGTCCCGGGACGAACACCGGGGAGCTGTTTTTT CASSPGTNTGELFF
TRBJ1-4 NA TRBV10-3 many TGTGCCATCAGGAGCGGGGCCGATGAAAAACTGTTTTTT CAIRSGADEKLFF
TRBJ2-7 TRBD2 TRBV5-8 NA TGTGCCAGCAGCTCCGCGGGGGGTTCCTACGAGCAGTACTTC CASSSAGGSYEQYF
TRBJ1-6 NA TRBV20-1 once TGCAGTGCTACCGGACAAGGAAAAAATAATTCACCCCTCCACTTT CSATGQGKNNSPLHF
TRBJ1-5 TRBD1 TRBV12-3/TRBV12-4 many TGTGCCAGCAGTTTCGCCCTGGGGACAGGGGGAAATCAGCCCCAGCATTTT CASSFALGTGGNQPQHF
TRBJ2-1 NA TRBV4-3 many TGCGCCAGCAGCCAAGTTCGTCTAGAGGGTGAGCAGTTCTTC CASSQVRLEGEQFF
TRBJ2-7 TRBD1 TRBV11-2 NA TGTGCCTGCAGCTTCGGGACAGGCACCTACGAGCAGTACTTC CACSFGTGTYEQYF
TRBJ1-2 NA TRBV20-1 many TGCAGTGCTAGCCGACTGACGGTTGCCTATGGCTACACCTTC CSASRLTVAYGYTF
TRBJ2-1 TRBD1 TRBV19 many TGTGCCAGTAGTATACCTCCGGGACAGGGGGCGCGGAATGAGCAGTTCTTC CASSIPPGQGARNEQFF
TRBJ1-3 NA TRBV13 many TGTGCCAGCAGCTTAGGGGCACACGGCTCAGCCTCTGGAAACACCATATATTTT CASSLGAHGSASGNTIYF
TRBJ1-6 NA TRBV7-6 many TGTGCCAGCAGCTCTAAGGACAGCCGGGGTTCACCCCTCCACTTT CASSSKDSRGSPLHF
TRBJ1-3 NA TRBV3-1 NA TGTGCCAGCAGCCACGCCCCTAGTTGGACGGTACCACTCACCATATATTTT CASSHAPSWTVPLTIYF
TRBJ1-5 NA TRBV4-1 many TGCGCCAGCAGCCAAGATAACGATCAGCCCCAGCATTTT CASSQDNDQPQHF
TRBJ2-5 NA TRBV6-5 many TGTGCCAGCAGTTACGATCATGCCCGGGAGACCCAGTACTTC CASSYDHARETQYF
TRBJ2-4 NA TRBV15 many TGTGCCACCAGCAGATATAGTCAGCTTCAAAACATTCAGTACTTC CATSRYSQLQNIQYF
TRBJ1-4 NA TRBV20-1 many TGCAGTGCCAAGACTTCAACTAATGAAAAACTGTTTTTT CSAKTSTNEKLFF
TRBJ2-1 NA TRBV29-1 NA TGCAGCGTTGAACAGCAGGGGAACAATGAGCAGTTCTTC CSVEQQGNNEQFF
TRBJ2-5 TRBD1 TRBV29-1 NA TGCAGCAGCCTCGGACAGGGGGAGGTAGAGACCCAGTACTTC CSSLGQGEVETQYF
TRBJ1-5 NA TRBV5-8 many TGTGCCAGCAGCCCAGAGGGGGGTAGGCAGCCCCAGCATTTT CASSPEGGRQPQHF
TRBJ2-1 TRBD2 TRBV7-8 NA TGTGCCAGCAGCTTAGTTAGCGGGGACGTGACGTTCTTC CASSLVSGDVTFF
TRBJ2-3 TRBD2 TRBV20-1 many TGCAGTGCCGAGAACGCAGCGGGGGGCACAGATACGCAGTATTTT CSAENAAGGTDTQYF
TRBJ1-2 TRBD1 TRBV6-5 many TGTGCCAGCAGTTACTCGGCAGGGGGCGACTATGGCTACACCTTC CASSYSAGGDYGYTF
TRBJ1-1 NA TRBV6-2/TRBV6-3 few TGTGCCAGCAGTTACTCGAGAAACAGGCCGGCTGCTGAAGCTTTCTTT CASSYSRNRPAAEAFF
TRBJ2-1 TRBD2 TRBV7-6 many TGTGCCAGCAGCTTAGGAGGGTTAGCGGGGGCCTACAATGAGCAGTTCTTC CASSLGGLAGAYNEQFF
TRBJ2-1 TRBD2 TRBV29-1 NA TGCAGCGTTTTGCCCGGACTAGCGGGAGAGTATGAGCAGTTCTTC CSVLPGLAGEYEQFF
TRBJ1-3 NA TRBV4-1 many TGCGCCAGCAGCCAGCCGGGGGGGAACTCTGGAAACACCATATATTTT CASSQPGGNSGNTIYF
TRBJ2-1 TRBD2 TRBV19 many TGTGCCAGTACTCGCGGGGGGGCCTACAATGAGCAGTTCTTC CASTRGGAYNEQFF
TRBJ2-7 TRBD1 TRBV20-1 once TGCAATGCCCCAACGGACAGGGCCTCCTCCGAGCAGTACTTC CNAPTDRASSEQYF
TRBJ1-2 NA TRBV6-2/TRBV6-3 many TGTGCCAGCAAACCCATGGGGAACTATGGCTACACCTTC CASKPMGNYGYTF
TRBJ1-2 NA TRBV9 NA TGTGCCAGCAGCCCTGGCGTAATGCCAGGGAATGGCTACACCTTC CASSPGVMPGNGYTF